This note documents a single T cell receptor beta chain sequence. The clone's antigen remains unknown. The record has no base qualities; no much larger clone is one base away. The sample's time point label, in plain terms: newly diagnosed GD, antithyroid drugs for less than 3 months. For both TCR sequencing and RNA sequencing, RNA was extracted from PBMCs in TRIzol. The diagnosis of Graves' disease was made according to American Thyroid Association guidelines. Patients were recruited from an endocrinology department in Xi'an, China. Each patient gave about 10 milliliters of peripheral blood, collected in an EDTA anticoagulant tube. Ficoll Paque Plus density gradient separation was used to isolate PBMCs, and no additional T cell sorting was done. RNA quality was checked with an Agilent 2100 Bioanalyzer and agarose gel, and concentration with a NanoDrop 2000. Libraries came from multiplex PCR. Sequencing was carried out with an Illumina HiSeq 4000. TCR beta libraries were built with iRepertoire HTBI primers and Arm-PCR amplification of CDR3 regions. Before sequencing, the PCR products underwent gel purification. The study's processing was this. Gene usage analysis of CDR3 amino acid clonotypes relied on the 60 or so TRBV and more than twelve TRBJ segments identified across samples. COPE and FqMerger were used to merge the filtered high-quality paired reads into contigs. BLAST was used to align contigs to the IMGT TRBV, TRBD and TRBJ reference genes, and CDR3 was defined following IMGT. Any clonotype with a frequency above 0.1% was classified as a highly expanded clone. Repertoire diversity was measured by Shannon entropy, and V-J evenness by the Gini coefficient. A clonotype was considered public if more than one individual shared it. The raw public reads went through TCRdb reprocessing: fastp at Q25, MiXCR clone calling, in-frame beta chains kept. Rows merge per CDR3 protein into single entries with the most common DNA and genes. These V and J calls rely on TCRdb rather than the paper's analysis. This sample is represented by about 370,000 distinct CDR3 sequences; about 16% of them were singletons. 22% of the sample comes from the top ten.

The data are from a study of regulatory T cells in long-lasting Graves disease (dated by TCRdb to about 2021). In the study overall: Antithyroid drugs had been taken for less than 3 months by newly diagnosed Graves' disease patients. This study used TCR sequencing and RNA sequencing of peripheral blood to compare persistent Graves' disease patients against newly diagnosed Graves' disease patients. The study was conducted in China and was registered as a clinical trial. A total of 33 samples underwent TCR sequencing: about 13 from persistent and around 20 from newly diagnosed Graves' disease patients. What the work shows at the level of the full study, not this receptor alone: Peripheral blood alone was examined, since thyroid tissue, which constituted the primary lesion, could not be accessed. Persistent patients shared more public clonotypes among themselves (2,741) than newly diagnosed patients did (over 950). The small sample size was acknowledged by the authors as a limitation that may reduce accuracy. Sequencing and analysis were restricted to the TCR beta chain. Compared with newly diagnosed patients, persistent Graves' disease patients had lower TCR Shannon entropy and fewer highly expanded clones, which suggests clonal expansion. TRBV28, TRBJ1-2 and TRBJ2-5 were preferentially used in persistent disease, while TRBV20-1 and TRBJ2-1 were favored in newly diagnosed disease.

The germline V gene gives CDR1 as MGHRA and CDR2 as YSYEKL. CDR3 length: 15 amino acids, cysteine to phenylalanine. Only CDR3 DNA is held: 45 bases, read in frame from base 1. Cut back by 0 bases and 5 bases, the V and J ends lie 13 bases apart. The source material was peripheral blood mononuclear cells (PBMCs), sampled at new diagnosis, from a patient treated with antithyroid drugs. The receptor comes from a female donor with Graves disease. The chain is made from TRBV4-1 and TRBJ2-5; tentative D gene TRBD2, with 6 bases matching. The CDR3 loop reads CASSQDPGTGETQYF. The bases are TGCGCCAGCAGCCAAGACCCCGGGACTGGGGAGACCCAGTACTTC.